The next 6 T cell receptor beta chains were all read from a single sample in a study of T cells in Graves' hyperthyroidism and ophthalmopathy. TCR beta CDR3 regions were amplified from RNA transcripts. The study used the HTBI primer set for a first-round RT-PCR of the TCR CDR3. TCRdb called the multiplex PCR reads again in MiXCR, with one record for every CDR3 protein. The sample lists 450,000 to 650,000 distinct CDR3 sequences; approximately 15% were seen once. The material sequenced was blood. All receptors come from a woman younger than 30 with Graves' ophthalmopathy.

Turning to this clonotype: This may arise from a read error, as a much more abundant clone is one base away. The V and J genes are TRBV6-2 or TRBV6-3 and TRBJ1-5, with 11 bases matching TRBD1. From germline, CDR1 is MNHEY and CDR2 SVGEGT. V shed 0 bases and J 9 bases; nucleotides not matched to a gene: 7. This CDR3 spans 16 amino acids. The CDR3: CASSYSDRGQDRPQHF. CDR3 nucleotide sequence: TGTGCCAGCAGTTACTCGGACAGGGGGCAAGATCGGCCCCAGCATTTT.

This rearrangement joins TRBV6-4 to TRBJ1-6, with 9 bases aligning to TRBD1. The germline gives CDR1 MRHNA, CDR2 SNTAGT. The CDR3 has 16 amino acids. The V segment lost 7 bases and the J segment 7 bases; nucleotides outside the gene matches: 11. This CDR3 reads CASMVNRTGENSPLHF. The CDR3 DNA reads TGTGCCAGCATGGTCAACCGGACAGGGGAGAATTCACCCCTCCACTTT.

This clonotype was counted between two and nine times. V usage is TRBV25-1 and J usage is TRBJ2-1; 13 bases align to TRBD2. Germline CDR1 and CDR2: MGHDK and SYGVNS. Trimming cost V 0 bases and J 4 bases; bases outside gene matches: 6. This CDR3 contains 18 residues. CDR3 residues: CASSEYPRTSGRYNEQFF. CDR3 nucleotide sequence: TGTGCCAGCAGTGAATATCCCCGGACTAGCGGGAGATACAATGAGCAGTTCTTC.

The chain's CDR3 is CASSLGGSATNEKLFF. DNA of the CDR3: TGCGCCAGCAGCTTGGGGGGGAGTGCAACTAATGAAAAACTGTTTTTT. The genes are TRBV5-1 and TRBJ1-4; a weak D match, TRBD1 (5 bases). V was shortened by 0 bases and J by 0 bases, with 9 bases between the two germline ends. The CDR3 is 16 residues long. CDR1 and CDR2 from the germline V gene are SGHRS and YFSETQ.

This clonotype was seen a handful of times. The CDR3 loop is CSASPGTPTGGYTF. CDR3 DNA sequence: TGCAGTGCTAGTCCCGGGACCCCCACTGGTGGCTACACCTTC. The gene calls are TRBV20-1 and TRBJ1-2, with D possibly being TRBD1 (5 bases). CDR1 is DFQATT, CDR2 SNEGSKA, per germline (reference sequence). Deletions cut 3 bases from V and 7 bases from J, with 18 bases between. This CDR3 is built from 14 residues.

This clonotype has only one observation. This chain links TRBV10-1 with TRBJ2-1; 11 nucleotides line up with TRBD2. V lost 9 bases to trimming and J lost 7 bases; unmatched junction nucleotides: 5. Germline V gives CDR1 WNHNN, CDR2 SYGVQD (reference sequence). The CDR3 spans 13 residues. Here the CDR3 DNA reads TGCGCCAGATACTGGACTAGCGGGAATGAGCAGTTCTTC. This encodes CARYWTSGNEQFF.